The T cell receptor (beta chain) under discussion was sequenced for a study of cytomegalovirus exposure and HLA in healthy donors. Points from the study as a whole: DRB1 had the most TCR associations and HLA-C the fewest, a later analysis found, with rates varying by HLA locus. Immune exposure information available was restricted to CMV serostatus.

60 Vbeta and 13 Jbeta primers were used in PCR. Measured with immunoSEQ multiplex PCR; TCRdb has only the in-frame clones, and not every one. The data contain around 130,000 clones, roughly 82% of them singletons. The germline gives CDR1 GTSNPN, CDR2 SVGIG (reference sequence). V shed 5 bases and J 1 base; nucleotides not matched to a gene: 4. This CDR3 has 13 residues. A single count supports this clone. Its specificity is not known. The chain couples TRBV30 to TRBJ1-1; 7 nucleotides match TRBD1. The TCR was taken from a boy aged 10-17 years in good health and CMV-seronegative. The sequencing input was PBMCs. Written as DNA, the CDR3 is TGTGCCTGGGACAGGGCCCGGAACACTGAAGCTTTCTTT. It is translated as CAWDRARNTEAFF.